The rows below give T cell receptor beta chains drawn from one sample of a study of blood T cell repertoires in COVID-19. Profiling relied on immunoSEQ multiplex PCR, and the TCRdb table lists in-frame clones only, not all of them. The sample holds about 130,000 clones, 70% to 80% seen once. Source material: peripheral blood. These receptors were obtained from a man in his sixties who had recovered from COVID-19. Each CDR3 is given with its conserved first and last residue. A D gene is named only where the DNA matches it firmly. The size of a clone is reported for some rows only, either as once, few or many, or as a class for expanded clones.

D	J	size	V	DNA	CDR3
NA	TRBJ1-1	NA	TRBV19	TGTGCCAGTAGTATAGTGGTACAAAGCACTGAAGCTTTCTTT	CASSIVVQSTEAFF
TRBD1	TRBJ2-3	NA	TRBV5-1	TGCGCCAGCACCCCGGGACAGACATCCACAGATACGCAGTATTTT	CASTPGQTSTDTQYF
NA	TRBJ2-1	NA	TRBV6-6	TGTGCCAGCAGCCTGGGAGAGGGAAGGTTAAATGAGCAGTTCTTC	CASSLGEGRLNEQFF
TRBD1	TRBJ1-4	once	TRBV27	TGTGCCAGCAGCCCCCAGGGGGCAACTAATGAAAAACTGTTTTTT	CASSPQGATNEKLFF
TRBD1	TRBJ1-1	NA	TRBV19	TGTGCCAGTAGATCAGGGGGCCGGACCTCTGAAGCTTTCTTT	CASRSGGRTSEAFF
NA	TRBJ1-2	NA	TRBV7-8	TGTGCCAGCAGCCCCGAGGGCCCTTTCCGTGGCTACACCTTC	CASSPEGPFRGYTF
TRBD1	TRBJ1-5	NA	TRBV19	TGTGCCAGTAGCGGTCGGGACAGGGGAGTATATAGCAATCAGCCCCAGCATTTT	CASSGRDRGVYSNQPQHF
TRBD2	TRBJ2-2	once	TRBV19	TGTGCCAGCTCTTTGACTAGCAGGAGCGGGGAGCTGTTTTTT	CASSLTSRSGELFF
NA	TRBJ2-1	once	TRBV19	TGTGCCAGTAGTGACAGGCCTTACAATGAGCAGTTCTTC	CASSDRPYNEQFF
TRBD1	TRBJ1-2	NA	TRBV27	TGTGCCAGCAGTCCACAGGGGGCGCATGGCTACACCTTC	CASSPQGAHGYTF
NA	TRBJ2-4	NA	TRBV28	TGTGCCAGCAGTCCCCCCCAGGGGCAGAGAGCCAAAAACATTCAGTACTTC	CASSPPQGQRAKNIQYF
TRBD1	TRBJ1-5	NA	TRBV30	TGTGCCTGGAGTTCGGGACAGGGCGGATATCAGCCCCAGCATTTT	CAWSSGQGGYQPQHF
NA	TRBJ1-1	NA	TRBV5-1	TGCGCCAGCAGCTTGGCCCCGGGGGACACTGAAGCTTTCTTT	CASSLAPGDTEAFF
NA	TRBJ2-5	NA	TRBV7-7	TGTGCTAGCAGCTCTACAGTACGGGGGACCCAGTACTTC	CASSSTVRGTQYF
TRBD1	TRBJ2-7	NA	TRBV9	TGTGCCAGCAGCGTAGAGGGGAGACAGGGGGCTGCGCAGTACTTC	CASSVEGRQGAAQYF
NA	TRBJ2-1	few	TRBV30	TGTGCCTGGAGCGGCGGAGGACGGCACAATGAGCAGTTCTTC	CAWSGGGRHNEQFF
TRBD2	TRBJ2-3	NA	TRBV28	TGTGCCAGCAGTCGGATCGGGGGACTAGCCACAGATACGCAGTATTTT	CASSRIGGLATDTQYF